Presented here are 16 T cell receptor beta chains from one specimen sequenced in a study of blood T cell repertoires in COVID-19. Using immunoSEQ multiplex PCR, the repertoire was profiled, and TCRdb retains in-frame clones only, with some absent. The table shows 540,000 or so clones, with approximately 88% occurring only once. Sequenced input: peripheral blood. These receptors originate from a woman aged 45-65 years with COVID-19, enrolled during active disease.

V and J are TRBV11-2 and TRBJ2-3; a possible D gene is TRBD2 (7 bases). There are 12 residues in the CDR3. V was pared by 1 base and J by 13 bases, with 12 bases between. Germline CDR1 SGHAT, CDR2 FQNNGV. The DNA for the CDR3 is TGTGCCAGCAGCTTAGCGGGGGGCAGGGAGTATTTT. The encoded protein is CASSLAGGREYF.

The chain has TRBV24-1 and TRBJ2-3; D is possibly TRBD1 (5 bases). CDR1 and CDR2 from the germline V gene are KGHDR and SFDVKD. Trimming cost V 7 bases and J 6 bases, with 13 bases left between them. This CDR3 comprises 13 residues. DNA for the CDR3: TGTGCCACCAGGACACAGGTAGGGGATACGCAGTATTTT. Amino acid sequence: CATRTQVGDTQYF.

This clone was found once. The V gene is TRBV30, the J gene TRBJ1-3; maybe TRBD1 (6 bases). The CDR3 spans 16 residues. V was cut by 4 bases and J by 2 bases, with 18 bases left in between. Per germline, CDR1 GTSNPN and CDR2 SVGIG (reference sequence). CDR3 protein: CAWKSSGGPPGNTIYF. The CDR3 nucleotides are TGTGCCTGGAAATCCAGCGGGGGGCCCCCTGGAAACACCATATATTTT.

The V call is TRBV29-1, the J call TRBJ1-2; 7 bases are shared with TRBD1. J lost 3 bases, V lost 3 bases, and 7 bases had no gene match. CDR1 is SQVTM, CDR2 ANQGSEA, per germline. This CDR3 has 14 amino acids. DNA of the CDR3: TGCAGCGTTGACAGGGGGGCAGGGGACTATGGCTACACCTTC. It is translated as CSVDRGAGDYGYTF.

This clone was detected a few times. V usage is TRBV19 and J usage is TRBJ1-2; D not certain. Germline values: CDR1 LNHDA, CDR2 SQIVND (reference sequence). This CDR3 contains 11 residues. Trimming pared 6 bases from V and 8 bases from J, leaving 10 bases between. The CDR3 is CASSLGSGYTF. In DNA form, the CDR3 reads TGTGCCAGTAGCCTAGGGAGCGGCTACACCTTC.

The V gene is TRBV9, the J gene TRBJ2-3; D uncertain. The CDR3 spans 16 residues. CDR1 is SGDLS, CDR2 YYNGEE, per germline. Deletions cut 4 bases from V and 1 base from J, with 16 bases between. In nucleotides, the CDR3 is TGTGCCAGCAGCCCCTCGAAGAGCCCGCGCACAGATACGCAGTATTTT. Amino acid sequence: CASSPSKSPRTDTQYF.

The chain has TRBV5-1 and TRBJ1-2; D possibly corresponds to TRBD1 (6 bases). This CDR3 has 16 amino acids. The V gene lost 4 bases and the J gene lost 2 bases, with 18 bases spanning the gap. Germline V gene sequence: CDR1 SGHRS, CDR2 YFSETQ. DNA of the CDR3: TGCGCCAGCAGCCCCGGACGGACAGCGGACAACTATGGCTACACCTTC. Protein: CASSPGRTADNYGYTF. Full variable domain (remainder filled in from reference TRBV5-1 and TRBJ1-2): KAGVTQTPRYLIKTRGQQVTLSCSPISGHRSVSWYQQTPGQGLQFLFEYFSETQRNKGNFPGRFSGRQFSNSRSEMNVSTLELGDSALYLCASSPGRTADNYGYTFGSGTRLTVV.

CDR3 bases: TGTGCCAGCAGTTTGTGGATGGGGCCTGGAAACACCATATATTTT. Protein sequence: CASSLWMGPGNTIYF. The chain has TRBV6-5 and TRBJ1-3, with D possibly TRBD1 on 5 matching bases. This CDR3 comprises 15 residues. Germline V gives CDR1 MNHEY, CDR2 SVGAGI. V was pared by 4 bases and J by 2 bases, with 12 bases between.

The V gene is TRBV25-1, the J gene TRBJ1-4, with TRBD1 identical over 7 bases. Germline lookup yields CDR1 MGHDK and CDR2 SYGVNS. This CDR3 has 15 residues. With 3 bases clipped from V and 8 bases from J, the junction kept 9 bases outside the gene matches. The CDR3 spells CASSDPHRGREKLFF. CDR3 bases: TGTGCCAGCAGTGATCCACACAGGGGACGGGAAAAACTGTTTTTT.

This clone was observed once. The rearrangement links TRBV6-1 to TRBJ2-7; weak D call: TRBD2 (5 bases). Germline CDR1 and CDR2: MNHNS and SASEGT. Trimming stripped 2 bases from V and 2 bases from J, with 13 bases between. The CDR3 spans 15 residues. The CDR3 DNA reads TGTGCCAGCAGTGAAACGGGGATACCTACCTACGAGCAGTACTTC. It specifies CASSETGIPTYEQYF.

The V call is TRBV4-2, the J call TRBJ2-7, with a weak D call TRBD2 (5 bases). This CDR3 is 15 amino acids long. Germline CDR1 is LGHNA and CDR2 is YNFKEQ. The V end was cut by 0 bases, the J end by 2 bases, with 11 bases between. CDR3 residues: CASSQERTGAYEQYF. The DNA of the CDR3 is TGTGCCAGCAGCCAAGAACGGACTGGTGCCTACGAGCAGTACTTC.

The chain combines TRBV5-1 with TRBJ1-6; TRBD1 agrees at 8 bases. CDR1 is SGHRS, CDR2 YFSETQ, per germline. V trimming: 3 bases; J trimming: 5 bases; junction bases outside the gene matches: 13. The CDR3 loop spans 18 amino acids. CDR3 sequence reads: CASSSTYFSTGDNSPLHF. The CDR3 DNA follows: TGCGCCAGCAGCTCTACCTATTTTTCGACAGGGGATAATTCACCCCTCCACTTT.

This sequence joins TRBV5-1 and TRBJ1-4, with 12 nucleotides matching TRBD1. The CDR3 is made up of 17 amino acids. With 0 bases clipped from V and 4 bases from J, the junction kept 4 bases outside the gene matches. CDR1 and CDR2 (germline): SGHRS, YFSETQ. The CDR3 region is CASSLEGQGAYNEKLFF. In DNA form, the CDR3 reads TGCGCCAGCAGCTTGGAGGGACAGGGGGCCTATAATGAAAAACTGTTTTTT.

This clone was seen only once. This chain links TRBV3-1 (or the pseudogene TRBV3-2) with TRBJ2-7; possible D gene TRBD1, 6 bases. V was pared by 4 bases and J by 2 bases, with 12 bases between. Germline V gene sequence: CDR1 LGHDT, CDR2 YNNKEL (reference sequence). The CDR3 is 14 residues long. Here the CDR3 DNA reads TGTGCCAGCAGCCTATCCGGGACAACCTACGAGCAGTACTTC. The encoded protein is CASSLSGTTYEQYF.

The rearrangement uses TRBV6-5 and TRBJ1-1; TRBD1 matches 7 bases. Germline assignment: CDR1 MNHEY and CDR2 SVGAGI. The CDR3 totals 13 residues. This chain's CDR3 is CAYSDRANTEAFF. As DNA, the CDR3 is TGTGCTTATTCTGACAGGGCGAACACTGAAGCTTTCTTT.

This chain connects TRBV19 to TRBJ1-1; a possible D gene is TRBD1 (5 bases). There are 9 residues in the CDR3. V lost 7 bases, J lost 10 bases, and 7 bases lay in between. Germline CDR1 LNHDA, CDR2 SQIVND (reference sequence). CDR3 in amino acids: CASIGGAFF. CDR3 coding DNA: TGTGCCAGTATCGGGGGAGCTTTCTTT.